This T cell receptor beta chain was recorded in a study of beta chain features in type 1 diabetes. A single heparinised blood sample, averaging approximately 0.12 L, was obtained per donor. Researchers reported sorting CD4+ naive, central memory, regulatory and stem cell-like memory cells via CD45RO/CCR7/CD25/CD127/CD95/CD27. Findings and caveats of the study: People with Type 1 diabetes carried modestly yet significantly shorter TCRB CDR3s in all four CD4+ subsets. The study found that naive, central memory and Treg TCRB repertoires appeared more similar in patients than in healthy donors.

The isolated RNA, all of it, was reverse transcribed, so expressed TCRB transcripts were what got sequenced. Clones were read by immunoSEQ multiplex PCR, and TCRdb kept only the in-frame ones, dropping some. The data contain about 160,000 clones, 7.8% of them singletons. CDR3 length: 16 residues. Germline CDR1 reads SGDLS; CDR2 reads YYNGEE. Trimming pared 2 bases from V and 2 bases from J, leaving 16 bases between. Notes on this clone: The antigen remains unidentified.

The chain links TRBV9 to TRBJ1-1, with D possibly matching TRBD1 (6 bases). Material for sequencing was central memory CD4+ T cells from blood. The TCR comes from a woman between 40 and 55 years old with type 1 diabetes. CDR3 coding DNA: TGTGCCAGCAGCGTGACCGTCTCACAGGGCAACACTGAAGCTTTCTTT. Residues: CASSVTVSQGNTEAFF. Looking up the rest from reference TRBV9 and TRBJ1-1 gives the full variable domain: DSGVTQTPKHLITATGQRVTLRCSPRSGDLSVYWYQQSLDQGLQFLIQYYNGEERAKGNILERFSAQQFPDLHSELNLSSLELGDSALYFCASSVTVSQGNTEAFFGQGTRLTVV.